These 22 T cell receptor beta chains originate from one sample sequenced in a study of Ad26.COV2.S vaccination and SARS-CoV-2 variants. Treatment meaning: around 19 received Ad26.COV2.S at low or high dose, single or two shots; about 5 received placebo; per-sample allocation not given. Collection of samples fell on day 63 after the first vaccine or placebo injection. Clones were sequenced by immunoSEQ multiplex PCR, and TCRdb holds only the in-frame ones, with some missing. The table lists 430,000 or so clones, about 88% of them singletons, with about 2.5% in the top ten. The material sequenced was peripheral blood, taken in a trial of Ad26.COV2.S vaccine versus placebo. The receptors here all came from a person aged 18 to 65 who received the Ad26.COV2.S COVID-19 vaccine or a placebo.

The chain employs TRBV10-3 and TRBJ2-1; the D is unclear. The CDR3 runs 10 residues. Germline CDR1 and CDR2: ENHRY and SYGVKD. Trimming left V 9 bases short and J 10 bases short, with 10 bases between. CDR3 DNA sequence: TGTGCCATTGGGAAAGTAGAGCAGTTCTTC. Encoded protein: CAIGKVEQFF.

The chain employs TRBV10-3 and TRBJ2-2; D is unclear. V lost 10 bases to trimming and J lost 8 bases, with 20 bases between them. CDR3 length: 14 residues. Germline CDR1 reads ENHRY; CDR2 reads SYGVKD. CDR3 sequence: CATSSGQAGGELFF. CDR3 coding DNA: TGTGCCACCAGCTCTGGGCAGGCTGGAGGGGAGCTGTTTTTT.

The chain is built from TRBV9 and TRBJ1-1; D is undetermined. CDR3 length: 15 residues. V lost 4 bases, J lost 6 bases, and 19 bases lay in between. The germline V gene encodes CDR1 SGDLS and CDR2 YYNGEE. CDR3 bases: TGTGCCAGCAGCCCTGATCCGACGGGTTTAGCTGAAGCTTTCTTT. Its translation is CASSPDPTGLAEAFF.

This chain uses TRBV11-3 with TRBJ2-4; D not resolved. CDR1 is SGHNT, CDR2 YENEEA, per germline. This CDR3 region has 14 residues. V was clipped by 7 bases and J by 1 base, with 11 bases between them. This CDR3 is CASNNPLAKNIQYF. The CDR3 DNA reads as TGTGCCAGCAATAATCCCTTGGCCAAAAACATTCAGTACTTC.

The rearrangement joins TRBV19 to TRBJ2-2, with 7 bases that match TRBD1. Unmatched junction bases numbered 6, after V lost 4 bases and J lost 7 bases. The germline V gene has CDR1 LNHDA and CDR2 SQIVND (reference sequence). This CDR3 is built from 14 residues. CDR3 DNA: TGTGCCAGTAGTAGAAGGACAGGTGACGGGGAGCTGTTTTTT. Amino acids: CASSRRTGDGELFF.

This clone was seen once. The chain carries TRBV10-3 and TRBJ1-2; TRBD1 matches 11 bases. J gave up 7 bases and V 3 bases, and 10 bases lay outside the gene matches. The CDR3 is 16 amino acids. CDR1 ENHRY and CDR2 SYGVKD come from the germline V gene. This chain's CDR3 is CAISEPGQGARGGYTF. The CDR3 DNA reads TGTGCCATCAGTGAACCTGGACAGGGGGCGCGGGGTGGCTACACCTTC.

This chain uses TRBV3-1 (or the pseudogene TRBV3-2) with TRBJ1-5; D possibly corresponds to TRBD1 (5 bases). The length of the CDR3 is 14 residues. Germline-derived CDR1 and CDR2 are LGHDT and YNNKEL (reference sequence). V lost 2 bases to trimming and J lost 7 bases, with 12 bases between them. CDR3 loop: CASSQSQGKQPQHF. CDR3 sequence (DNA): TGTGCCAGCAGCCAATCCCAGGGAAAACAGCCCCAGCATTTT.

The V and J genes are TRBV28 and TRBJ2-2; D not resolved. The CDR3 runs 14 residues. Germline V lookup: CDR1 MDHEN, CDR2 SYDVKM. The V end was cut by 7 bases, the J end by 3 bases, with 12 bases between. The chain's CDR3 is CASKGRAYTGELFF. Written as DNA, the CDR3 is TGTGCCAGCAAAGGCAGAGCCTACACCGGGGAGCTGTTTTTT.

The chain carries TRBV7-2 and TRBJ2-1; a weak D match, TRBD2 (6 bases). V lost 2 bases, J lost 5 bases, and 10 bases lay in between. Germline-derived CDR1 and CDR2 are SGHTA and FQGNSA. This CDR3 is built from 14 residues. The CDR3 DNA follows: TGTGCCAGCAGCTTATATTGGGGGGACAATGAGCAGTTCTTC. Translated, it gives CASSLYWGDNEQFF.

This clone was recorded only once. V is TRBV6-6 and J is TRBJ2-1; perhaps TRBD2 as D (5 bases). The germline V and J ends were trimmed by 2 bases and 2 bases, with 10 bases remaining between them. The germline V gene has CDR1 MNHNY and CDR2 SVGAGI (reference sequence). The CDR3 extends over 15 amino acids. Here the CDR3 reads CASSYEGVPYNEQFF. The CDR3 nucleotides are TGTGCCAGCAGTTACGAGGGTGTCCCCTACAATGAGCAGTTCTTC.

This clone has only one observation. V and J are TRBV5-1 and TRBJ2-5; no clear D. The CDR3 is 15 amino acids. The germline V gene encodes CDR1 SGHRS and CDR2 YFSETQ. V lost 4 bases, J lost 0 bases, and 13 bases lay in between. DNA for the CDR3: TGCGCCAGCAGCCAGATCAGTTCGTACCAAGAGACCCAGTACTTC. This gives the protein CASSQISSYQETQYF. Full variable domain (outside the CDR3, taken from reference TRBV5-1 and TRBJ2-5): KAGVTQTPRYLIKTRGQQVTLSCSPISGHRSVSWYQQTPGQGLQFLFEYFSETQRNKGNFPGRFSGRQFSNSRSEMNVSTLELGDSALYLCASSQISSYQETQYFGPGTRLLVL.

The chain carries TRBV3-1 (or the pseudogene TRBV3-2) and TRBJ2-3, with 8 bases identical to TRBD1. Looked up from germline, CDR1 is LGHDT and CDR2 is YNNKEL (reference sequence). V dropped 0 bases and J dropped 0; count of bases not matched to a gene: 5. The CDR3 spans 17 residues. CDR3 amino acids: CASSQEPRGRSTDTQYF. DNA of the CDR3: TGTGCCAGCAGCCAAGAGCCCAGGGGGCGTAGCACAGATACGCAGTATTTT.

V gene TRBV7-9 combines with J gene TRBJ1-4, with 9 bases matching TRBD1. V shed 5 bases and J 10 bases; nucleotides not matched to a gene: 8. This CDR3 contains 14 residues. Germline V gives CDR1 SEHNR, CDR2 FQNEAQ (reference sequence). CDR3 sequence: CASSQRDREGKLFF. Here the CDR3 DNA reads TGTGCCAGCAGCCAACGGGACAGGGAGGGAAAACTGTTTTTT.

The genes are TRBV5-5 and TRBJ1-1; the D is unclear. V was cut by 0 bases and J by 3 bases, with 6 bases left in between. The germline V gene encodes CDR1 SGHKS and CDR2 YYEKEE (reference sequence). There are 13 residues in the CDR3. CDR3 loop: CASSLVPYTEAFF. The CDR3 DNA is TGTGCCAGCAGCTTGGTCCCTTACACTGAAGCTTTCTTT. Full variable domain (missing parts from reference TRBV5-5 and TRBJ1-1): DAGVTQSPTHLIKTRGQQVTLRCSPISGHKSVSWYQQVLGQGPQFIFQYYEKEERGRGNFPDRFSARQFPNYSSELNVNALLLGDSALYLCASSLVPYTEAFFGQGTRLTVV.

This chain joins TRBV18 and TRBJ1-4, with TRBD1 matching 9 bases. Germline values: CDR1 KGHSH, CDR2 LQKENI. CDR3 length equals 16 residues. The ends lost 3 bases at V and 4 bases at J; junction bases unmatched: 6. The CDR3 nucleotides read TGTGCCAGCTCACCGCTCCCGGGACAGGGTAATGAAAAACTGTTTTTT. Protein: CASSPLPGQGNEKLFF.

The CDR3: CASSRGGVRGRNTGELFF. DNA for the CDR3: TGCGCCAGCAGCAGGGGGGGAGTGCGGGGCCGGAACACCGGGGAGCTGTTTTTT. The chain recombines TRBV4-3 with TRBJ2-2; TRBD2 might be the D (7 bases). The V gene's germline CDR1 is LGHNA and CDR2 YSLEER. Trimming left V 5 bases short and J 1 base short, with 20 bases between. CDR3 length: 18 amino acids.

The chain joins TRBV7-2 to TRBJ1-1; no definite D call. Germline lookup yields CDR1 SGHTA and CDR2 FQGNSA. Trimming shortened V by 1 base and J by 8 bases, and 11 bases separated the two germline ends. This CDR3 contains 13 residues. CDR3 nucleotides: TGTGCCAGCAGCTTAGGGAGGCGCACAGAAGCTTTCTTT. Protein product: CASSLGRRTEAFF.

The chain has TRBV4-1 and TRBJ2-3; no reliable D call. The CDR3 sequence is 17 residues long. The germline V gene has CDR1 MGHRA and CDR2 YSYEKL. Trimming shortened V by 0 bases and J by 3 bases, and 16 bases separated the two germline ends. In DNA form, the CDR3 reads TGCGCCAGCAGCCAAGAAGCTATCGTGCTAGGAACAGATACGCAGTATTTT. Encoded protein: CASSQEAIVLGTDTQYF.

This clone has just one count. The gene calls are TRBV7-9 and TRBJ2-2, with D uncertain. The V and J ends lost 2 bases and 0 bases respectively, with 10 bases between them. Germline CDR1 reads SEHNR; CDR2 reads FQNEAQ (reference sequence). CDR3 length: 16 amino acids. CDR3 DNA: TGTGCCAGCAGCTTACCACAGACTTCGAACACCGGGGAGCTGTTTTTT. Protein product: CASSLPQTSNTGELFF.

This clone was observed a single time. The chain is built from TRBV5-4 and TRBJ1-2; 10 nucleotides line up with TRBD1. Germline loops: CDR1 SGHNT, CDR2 YYREEE (reference sequence). The CDR3 spans 14 residues. The J segment lost 5 bases and the V segment lost 4 bases, leaving 5 bases of the junction unmatched. The CDR3 region is CASSRQGAEYGYTF. As DNA, the CDR3 is TGTGCCAGCAGCCGACAGGGGGCAGAATATGGCTACACCTTC. Drawing the rest from reference TRBV5-4 and TRBJ1-2, the complete variable domain is ETGVTQSPTHLIKTRGQQVTLRCSSQSGHNTVSWYQQALGQGPQFIFQYYREEENGRGNFPPRFSGLQFPNYSSELNVNALELDDSALYLCASSRQGAEYGYTFGSGTRLTVV.

The chain has TRBV14 and TRBJ2-1; possibly TRBD2 for D (6 bases). CDR3 length: 17 residues. Germline V gives CDR1 SGHDN, CDR2 FVKESK. Trimming took off 0 bases at V and 5 bases at J, with 17 bases between the two ends. CDR3: CASSQDRRDTRDNEQFF. The CDR3 DNA sequence: TGTGCCAGCAGCCAAGATAGGCGGGATACCAGGGACAATGAGCAGTTCTTC.

The J gene is TRBJ2-5, the V gene TRBV23-1; D perhaps matches TRBD2 (6 bases). TRBV23-1 counts as an open reading frame of uncertain function. Deletions cut 4 bases from V and 2 bases from J, with 11 bases between. This CDR3 comprises 14 residues. The CDR3 here is CASSPLGGQETQYF. CDR3 nucleotide sequence: TGCGCCAGCAGTCCCCTTGGGGGGCAAGAGACCCAGTACTTC.